What follows are 2 T cell receptor beta chains derived from one specimen sequenced in a study of PD-L1 blockade in urothelial cancer. Sample time point: peripheral blood 6 weeks after treatment start. Assay used: immunoSEQ multiplex PCR; TCRdb lists only in-frame clones, some missing. The sample lists around 87,000 clones, less than 90% seen once, with 8.4% in the top ten. Here the sequenced sample was PBMCs, taken around atezolizumab (anti-PD-L1) treatment. Receptors were obtained from a man aged 65 to 79 with urothelial cancer.

The chain is built from TRBV5-1 and TRBJ1-1; D not resolved. The CDR3 has 13 residues. Germline CDR1 and CDR2: SGHRS and YFSETQ. The V gene lost 4 bases and the J gene lost 0 bases, with 7 bases spanning the gap. The CDR3 sequence is CASSLAVNTEAFF. DNA for the CDR3: TGCGCCAGCAGCCTCGCAGTGAACACTGAAGCTTTCTTT. Together with reference TRBV5-1 and TRBJ1-1, the CDR3 gives the full variable domain: KAGVTQTPRYLIKTRGQQVTLSCSPISGHRSVSWYQQTPGQGLQFLFEYFSETQRNKGNFPGRFSGRQFSNSRSEMNVSTLELGDSALYLCASSLAVNTEAFFGQGTRLTVV.

The rearrangement uses TRBV5-1 and TRBJ2-2; 7 bases are shared with TRBD1. The CDR3 loop spans 16 amino acids. CDR1 is SGHRS and CDR2 is YFSETQ in the germline V gene. After removal of 2 bases from V and 2 bases from J, the junction contained 6 bases not matched to a gene. The CDR3 reads CASSLTGTANTGELFF. The CDR3 nucleotides are TGCGCCAGCAGCTTAACCGGGACAGCAAACACCGGGGAGCTGTTTTTT.